The 29 T cell receptor beta chains reported below all come from one sample, sequenced in a study of T cells in women clearing cervical HPV infection. Sequencing used immunoSEQ multiplex PCR; TCRdb keeps in-frame clones, though not all of them. Its table lists fewer than 30,000 clones. The sample was blood buffy coat. These TCRs come from a woman aged 18 to 75 with a cervical HPV16 infection that either progressed to CIN3+ or cleared (not recorded which).

Worth noting for this clone: The CDR3 end falls 3 residues outside the read, so it is completed with the germline J gene. The rearrangement uses TRBV19 and TRBJ1-5; no definite D call. Germline lookup yields CDR1 LNHDA and CDR2 SQIVND (reference sequence). The CDR3 spans 15 residues. Trimming removed 3 bases at V and 2 bases at J, with 11 bases between. The sequenced part of the CDR3 DNA is TGTGCCAGTAGTATCGGACTGCCAGGCAATCAGCCC. This translates into CASSIGLPGNQP. The CDR3, in full, reads CASSIGLPGNQPQHF.

For this clone: The missing CDR3 end, 3 residues past where the read stops, is filled in from the germline J gene. The V gene is TRBV10-3, the J gene TRBJ1-6; D remains ambiguous. The CDR3 runs to 14 residues. Germline assignment: CDR1 ENHRY and CDR2 SYGVKD. V gave up 6 bases and J gave up 8 bases, with 14 bases separating them. The sequenced part of the CDR3 DNA is TGTGCCATCAGATCCAGGAGTATGGATTCACCC. Translated: CAIRSRSMDSP. The full CDR3 protein is CAIRSRSMDSPLHF.

As regards this clone: From the germline J gene comes the end of the CDR3, since the read stops 3 residues before it. J is TRBJ1-1 and V is TRBV7-4; 7 positions match TRBD1. The V gene's germline CDR1 is SGHVT and CDR2 SQSDAQ. This CDR3 is built from 13 residues. The CDR3 region is CASSQGVKETAFF. The sequenced CDR3 bases are TGTGCCAGCAGCCAGGGGGTCAAGGAGACA.

Points on this clone: Sequencing ends 3 residues short of the CDR3 end; the germline J gene provides the rest. The chain recombines TRBV20-1 with TRBJ1-6; D might be TRBD1 (6 bases). This CDR3 spans 15 amino acids. The germline V and J ends were trimmed by 1 base and 8 bases, with 15 bases remaining between them. Germline values: CDR1 DFQATT, CDR2 SNEGSKA (reference sequence). CDR3 sequence reads: CSARAGGALHSPLHF. The sequenced CDR3 bases are TGCAGTGCTAGAGCTGGGGGCGCCTTACATTCACCC.

This clone is medium-sized by frequency. The read comes to an end 3 residues before the CDR3 does, leaving the germline J gene to fill in the end. The chain couples TRBV2 to TRBJ2-3, with 7 bases fitting TRBD2. Unmatched junction bases numbered 9, after V lost 3 bases and J lost 3 bases. This CDR3 comprises 16 residues. Germline V gene data show CDR1 as SNHLY and CDR2 as FYNNEI. This CDR3 is CASSDPRAGETDTQYF. CDR3 DNA (partial): TGTGCCAGCAGTGACCCCCGGGCGGGGGAAACAGATACG.

The CDR3 sequence: CASTQVARGTPNTGELFF. CDR3 bases read: TGTGCCAGTACCCAGGTCGCCCGCGGGACACCCAACACCGGGGAG. The genes are TRBV19 and TRBJ2-2; tentatively, D is TRBD1 or TRBD2 (6 bases each). The read is 3 residues too short to cover the CDR3 end, so that end is filled in from the germline J gene. The V end lost 7 bases, the J end lost 2 bases, and 23 bases lay between the germline ends. This CDR3 is built from 18 residues. Germline assignment: CDR1 LNHDA and CDR2 SQIVND (reference sequence).

Note on this clone: The read is 3 residues too short to cover the CDR3 end, so that end is filled in from the germline J gene. The chain links TRBV6-2 or TRBV6-3 to TRBJ1-2, with D uncertain. Germline V gene lookup returns CDR1 MNHEY and CDR2 SVGEGT. Trimming stripped 4 bases from V and 3 bases from J, with 15 bases between. The CDR3 runs to 15 residues. CDR3 loop: CASSSRRAADYGYTF. The part of the CDR3 DNA that was read is TGTGCCAGCAGTTCTCGGCGGGCCGCCGACTATGGC.

As for this clone: The read stops 3 residues short of the end of the CDR3; the missing end is completed from the germline J gene. The same CDR3 is also encoded by other DNA sequences in this sample. The V and J genes are TRBV19 and TRBJ1-3; D is unclear. Trimming took off 6 bases at V and 0 bases at J, with 6 bases between the two ends. From germline, CDR1 is LNHDA and CDR2 SQIVND (reference sequence). The CDR3 runs 13 residues. The CDR3 DNA, read in part, is TGTGCCAGTAGCGACTTCTCTGGAAACACC. The encoded protein is CASSDFSGNT. The CDR3 in full is CASSDFSGNTIYF. The full variable domain, in which reference TRBV19 and TRBJ1-3 provide the parts outside the CDR3, is DGGITQSPKYLFRKEGQNVTLSCEQNLNHDAMYWYRQDPGQGLRLIYYSQIVNDFQKGDIAEGYSVSREKKESFPLTVTSAQKNPTAFYLCASSDFSGNTIYFGEGSWLTVV.

For this clone: The read terminates 3 residues ahead of where the CDR3 ends, so the germline J gene completes it. The chain couples TRBV6-4 to TRBJ2-2; TRBD2 agrees at 11 bases. Losses at the gene ends were 5 bases for V and 7 bases for J; bases not matched to a gene: 9. The CDR3 has 16 residues. CDR1 and CDR2 (germline): MRHNA, SNTAGT. The CDR3 sequence: CASSPLAGGSIGELFF. Incomplete CDR3 DNA: TGTGCCAGCAGTCCTCTAGCGGGGGGCTCGATCGGGGAG.

Note on this clone: The read ends 3 residues shy of where the CDR3 ends; the end is completed using the germline J gene. The chain joins TRBV7-6 to TRBJ2-1; a possible D gene is TRBD2 (5 bases). The germline gives CDR1 SGHVS, CDR2 FNYEAQ. CDR3 length equals 18 residues. The ends were cut back, 5 bases at V and 5 bases at J, with 25 bases in the middle. The sequenced part of the CDR3 DNA is TGTGCCAGCAGCCAGAAAAGGGTGGAGGCCGGTTACGACAATGAG. Protein: CASSQKRVEAGYDNE. The whole CDR3 reads CASSQKRVEAGYDNEQFF.

A note on this clone: The read stops 3 residues short of the end of the CDR3; the missing end is completed from the germline J gene. V is TRBV6-1 and J is TRBJ1-2; D is ambiguous. The CDR3 runs 13 residues. V gave up 5 bases and J gave up 3 bases, with 10 bases separating them. CDR1 and CDR2 from the germline V gene are MNHNS and SASEGT. The CDR3 DNA, read in part, is TGTGCCAGCAGTCAAGACAAGGACTATGGC. This gives the protein CASSQDKDYG. The whole CDR3 protein reads CASSQDKDYGYTF.

Remarks on this clone: The CDR3 goes on 3 residues after the read ends, and that part is filled in from the germline J gene. V gene TRBV7-9 combines with J gene TRBJ1-1, with D uncertain. The length of the CDR3 is 12 residues. V lost 0 bases and J lost 4, with 3 bases in between. The germline CDR1 and CDR2 sequences are SEHNR and FQNEAQ (reference sequence). This chain's CDR3 is CASSLAATEAFF. The CDR3 bases that were read are TGTGCCAGCAGCTTAGCAGCCACTGAA.

On this clone itself: The read stops 3 residues short of the end of the CDR3; the missing end is completed from the germline J gene. This chain connects TRBV7-6 to TRBJ1-4; 7 nucleotides align to TRBD1. The CDR3 spans 15 residues. Germline V lookup: CDR1 SGHVS, CDR2 FNYEAQ. Unmatched junction bases numbered 5, after V lost 4 bases and J lost 3 bases. The sequenced CDR3 bases are TGTGCCAGCAGCTCCCAGACAGGGCCTAATGAAAAA. It yields the protein CASSSQTGPNEK. The CDR3 in its entirety is CASSSQTGPNEKLFF.

With respect to this clone: Read sequence stops 3 residues before the CDR3 end, and the germline J gene provides the missing end. This chain connects TRBV14 to TRBJ1-2; TRBD1 is a possible D gene (5 bases). Germline lookup yields CDR1 SGHDN and CDR2 FVKESK. The V gene lost 0 bases and the J gene lost 4 bases, with 12 bases spanning the gap. The CDR3 runs to 15 residues. CDR3 loop: CASSQDSRGTYGYTF. The covered CDR3 bases are TGTGCCAGCAGCCAAGATTCCCGGGGGACCTATGGC.

Remarks on this clone: The observed sequence ends 3 residues before the CDR3 terminus, with the missing tail filled in from the germline J gene. This sequence joins TRBV30 and TRBJ1-3, with unresolved D. Trimming took off 5 bases at V and 1 base at J, with 12 bases between the two ends. CDR3 length equals 14 residues. From germline, CDR1 is GTSNPN and CDR2 SVGIG (reference sequence). CDR3 DNA, as far as it was read: TGTGCCTGGTTCGGGGATTGGTCTGGAAACACC. It specifies CAWFGDWSGNT. The entire CDR3 reads CAWFGDWSGNTIYF.

Comments on this clone: The read ends 3 residues shy of where the CDR3 ends; the end is completed using the germline J gene. The V gene is TRBV2, the J gene TRBJ2-2, with 7 bases identical to TRBD1. Germline assignment: CDR1 SNHLY and CDR2 FYNNEI. V shed 2 bases and J 7 bases; nucleotides not matched to a gene: 4. This CDR3 comprises 14 residues. CDR3 bases read: TGTGCCAGCAGTGAATTGACAGGGAGCGGGGAG. Translation: CASSELTGSGE. The entire CDR3 reads CASSELTGSGELFF.

To note about this clone: The sequenced fragment ends 3 residues before the CDR3 boundary, so the rest is inferred from the germline J gene. The chain is built from TRBV7-2 and TRBJ2-1, with unresolved D. Germline-derived CDR1 and CDR2 are SGHTA and FQGNSA. V dropped 3 bases and J dropped 8 bases, with 14 bases sitting between them. CDR3 length: 14 amino acids. CDR3 loop: CASSLANSHDEQFF. The CDR3 bases that were read are TGTGCCAGCAGCTTGGCCAACAGTCACGATGAG.

On this clone: The read terminates 3 residues before the CDR3 end, so the remaining end is supplied by the germline J gene. The chain joins TRBV6-2 or TRBV6-3 to TRBJ1-6, with TRBD1 matching over 9 bases. The V gene's germline CDR1 is MNHEY and CDR2 SVGEGT. V shed 6 bases, J shed 7 bases, and the junction held 7 bases outside the gene matches. This CDR3 comprises 15 residues. The CDR3 is CASRIAGTGNSPLHF. The CDR3 DNA, read in part, is TGTGCCAGCAGAATAGCCGGGACAGGGAATTCACCC.

Comments on this clone: Coverage ceases 3 residues before the CDR3 finishes, and the germline J gene fills in the end. The rearrangement uses TRBV5-1 and TRBJ2-1; 7 nucleotides line up with TRBD1. The germline CDR1 and CDR2 sequences are SGHRS and YFSETQ. The CDR3 has 14 residues. Losses at the gene ends were 5 bases for V and 9 bases for J; bases not matched to a gene: 11. The CDR3: CASREQGTLGEQFF. The part of the CDR3 DNA that was read is TGCGCCAGCAGGGAACAGGGGACCCTTGGTGAG.

CDR3 in amino acids: CASSVATSAISDEQFF. The CDR3 DNA, read in part, is TGTGCCAGCAGCGTAGCTACTAGCGCCATAAGCGATGAG. This sequence joins TRBV9 and TRBJ2-1; TRBD2 aligns across 7 bases. The read finishes 3 residues shy of the CDR3 end, and the germline J gene is used to complete it. Trimming took 0 bases from V and 8 from J; bases not matched to a gene: 11. Per germline, CDR1 SGDLS and CDR2 YYNGEE. The CDR3 has 16 amino acids.

With regard to this clone: The read ends 3 residues early relative to the CDR3; the germline J gene fills the gap. The chain employs TRBV30 and TRBJ2-2, with 8 nucleotides matching TRBD2. With 0 bases clipped from V and 6 bases from J, the junction kept 6 bases outside the gene matches. This CDR3 comprises 15 residues. Per the germline V gene, CDR1 is GTSNPN and CDR2 is SVGIG (reference sequence). This CDR3 reads CAWSVPRTSPGELFF. The sequenced CDR3 bases are TGTGCCTGGAGTGTACCTCGGACTAGCCCCGGGGAG.

Note on this clone: Read sequence stops 3 residues before the CDR3 end, and the germline J gene provides the missing end. The chain uses TRBV7-6 and TRBJ2-7; possible D gene TRBD2, 5 bases. Germline V gives CDR1 SGHVS, CDR2 FNYEAQ. V was trimmed by 4 bases and J by 3 bases, leaving 10 bases between them. CDR3 length: 13 amino acids. The sequenced CDR3 bases are TGTGCCAGCAGCTCCCACGCGGGCTACGAG. This encodes CASSSHAGYE. In full, the CDR3 reads CASSSHAGYEQYF.

This clone is deemed medium-sized by its frequency. The read ends 3 residues early relative to the CDR3; the germline J gene fills the gap. J is TRBJ2-6 and V is TRBV19; TRBD1 matches at 7 bases. Germline V gene sequence: CDR1 LNHDA, CDR2 SQIVND (reference sequence). This CDR3 has 16 residues. CDR3 DNA, as far as it was read: TGTGCCAGTAGTATGAACATATGGACAGGCGGCCCTTTC. It is translated as CASSMNIWTGGPF. The CDR3 as a whole reads CASSMNIWTGGPFLTF.

As concerns this clone: The read halts 3 residues ahead of the CDR3 end, with the missing end drawn from the germline J gene. The chain employs TRBV6-4 and TRBJ2-5, with TRBD2 matching over 12 bases. Looked up from germline, CDR1 is MRHNA and CDR2 is SNTAGT. V shed 5 bases, J shed 3 bases, and the junction held 4 bases outside the gene matches. The CDR3 consists of 15 residues. The CDR3 bases that were read are TGTGCCAGCAGTCGCACTAGCGGGGGGAAAGAGACC. Its protein product is CASSRTSGGKET. The whole CDR3 reads CASSRTSGGKETQYF.

On this clone itself: The read terminates 3 residues ahead of where the CDR3 ends, so the germline J gene completes it. J is TRBJ1-3 and V is TRBV2, with D tentatively TRBD1 (6 bases). CDR3 length: 16 amino acids. Germline lookup yields CDR1 SNHLY and CDR2 FYNNEI. The V gene lost 3 bases and the J gene lost 1 base, with 13 bases spanning the gap. CDR3 sequence reads: CASSDYREGSGNTIYF. Partial CDR3 DNA: TGTGCCAGCAGTGATTACAGGGAGGGTTCTGGAAACACC.

With regard to this clone: The missing CDR3 end, 3 residues past where the read stops, is filled in from the germline J gene. The V call is TRBV6-2 or TRBV6-3, the J call TRBJ2-7; 8 nucleotides line up with TRBD2. Looked up from germline, CDR1 is MNHEY and CDR2 is SVGEGT. The J segment lost 3 bases and the V segment lost 6 bases, leaving 7 bases of the junction unmatched. The CDR3 is 14 amino acids. The CDR3 sequence: CASRRGGRNYEQYF. CDR3 DNA, as far as it was read: TGTGCCAGCAGACGGGGGGGCCGTAACTACGAG.

Note on this clone: The CDR3 extends 3 residues past the end of the read, so its final part is completed from the germline J gene. This chain joins TRBV7-7 and TRBJ2-2; D is unresolved. Germline loops: CDR1 SSHAT, CDR2 FNYEAQ (reference sequence). Trimming took off 0 bases at V and 5 bases at J, with 4 bases between the two ends. The CDR3 is 13 residues long. The part of the CDR3 DNA that was read is TGTGCCAGCAGCTTAGCCCTTACCGGGGAG. Translated: CASSLALTGE. The entire CDR3 protein reads CASSLALTGELFF.

This chain's CDR3 is CASSSTRTSGGSYEQYF. CDR3 DNA (partial): TGTGCCAGCAGCTCCACCCGGACTAGCGGGGGCTCCTACGAG. The V and J genes are TRBV7-8 and TRBJ2-7; 13 nucleotides line up with TRBD2. Read coverage stops 3 residues before the CDR3 terminus; the germline J gene supplies the remainder. Germline V gene sequence: CDR1 SGHVS, CDR2 FQNEAQ. The ends lost 4 bases at V and 0 bases at J; junction bases unmatched: 6. This CDR3 contains 17 residues.

Regarding this clone: Coverage ceases 3 residues before the CDR3 finishes, and the germline J gene fills in the end. The V call is TRBV7-9, the J call TRBJ2-5, with 9 nucleotides matching TRBD1. CDR3 size: 15 residues. Germline V gives CDR1 SEHNR, CDR2 FQNEAQ (reference sequence). Losses at the gene ends were 5 bases for V and 3 bases for J; bases not matched to a gene: 7. Partial CDR3 DNA: TGTGCCAGCAGCACCTTTACAGGGGGCGAAGAGACC. The encoded protein is CASSTFTGGEET. The CDR3 as a whole reads CASSTFTGGEETQYF.